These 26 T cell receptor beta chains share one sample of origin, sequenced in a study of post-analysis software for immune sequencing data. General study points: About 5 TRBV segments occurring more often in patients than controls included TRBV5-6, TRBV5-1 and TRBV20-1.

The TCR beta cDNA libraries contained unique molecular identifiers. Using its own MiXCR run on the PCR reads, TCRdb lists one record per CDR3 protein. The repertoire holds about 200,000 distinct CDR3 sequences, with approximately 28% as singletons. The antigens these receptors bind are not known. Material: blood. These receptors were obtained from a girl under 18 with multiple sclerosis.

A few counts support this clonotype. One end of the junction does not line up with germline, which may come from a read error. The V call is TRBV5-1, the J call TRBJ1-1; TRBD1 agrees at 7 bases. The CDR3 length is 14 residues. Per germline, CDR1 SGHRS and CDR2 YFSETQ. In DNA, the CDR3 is TGCGCCACCAGCCGGGACAGATGGAACACTGAAGCTTTCTTT. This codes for CATSRDRWNTEAFF.

The CDR3, as DNA: TGTGCCAGCAGCTTAGCGAAAGGACAGGGACGACGGAATGAGCAGTTCTTC. It is translated as CASSLAKGQGRRNEQFF. The chain combines TRBV7-2 with TRBJ2-1, with 8 positions matching TRBD1. Trimming took 0 bases from V and 7 from J; bases not matched to a gene: 11. CDR1 and CDR2 from the germline V gene are SGHTA and FQGNSA. The CDR3 runs 17 residues.

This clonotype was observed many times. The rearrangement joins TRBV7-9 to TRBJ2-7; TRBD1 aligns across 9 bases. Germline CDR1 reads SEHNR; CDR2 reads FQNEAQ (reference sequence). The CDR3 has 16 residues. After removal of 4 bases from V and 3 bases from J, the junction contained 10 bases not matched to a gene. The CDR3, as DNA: TGTGCCAGCAGCTCATTAACAGGGGGCCGAGGCTACGAGCAGTACTTC. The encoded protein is CASSSLTGGRGYEQYF.

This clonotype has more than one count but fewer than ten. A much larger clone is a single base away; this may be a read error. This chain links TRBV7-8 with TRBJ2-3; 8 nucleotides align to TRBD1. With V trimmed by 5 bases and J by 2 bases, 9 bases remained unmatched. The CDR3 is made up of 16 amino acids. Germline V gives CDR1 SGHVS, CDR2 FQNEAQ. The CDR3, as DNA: TGTGCCAGCAGCCCCGCCAGGACAGGGATCACAGATACGCAGTATTTT. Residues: CASSPARTGITDTQYF.

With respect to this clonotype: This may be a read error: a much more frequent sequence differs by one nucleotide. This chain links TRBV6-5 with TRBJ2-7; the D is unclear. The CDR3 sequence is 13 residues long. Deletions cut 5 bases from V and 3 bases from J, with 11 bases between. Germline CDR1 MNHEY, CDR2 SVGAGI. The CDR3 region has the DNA TGTGCCAGCAGTAATAACCGGAACTACGAGCAGTACTTC. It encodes CASSNNRNYEQYF.

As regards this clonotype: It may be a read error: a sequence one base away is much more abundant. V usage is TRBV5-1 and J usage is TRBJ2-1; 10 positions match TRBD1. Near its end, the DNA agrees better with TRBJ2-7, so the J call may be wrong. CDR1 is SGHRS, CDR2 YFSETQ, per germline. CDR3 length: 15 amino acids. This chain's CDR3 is CASSETGGSYNEQYF. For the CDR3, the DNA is TGCGCCAGCAGCGAGACAGGGGGCTCCTACAATGAGCAGTACTTC.

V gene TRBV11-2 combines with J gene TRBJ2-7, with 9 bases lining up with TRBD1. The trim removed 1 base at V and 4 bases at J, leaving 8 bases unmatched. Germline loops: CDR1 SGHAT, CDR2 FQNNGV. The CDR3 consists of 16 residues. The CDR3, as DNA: TGTGCCAGCAGCTTAGGGTGGGGACAGGGAATATACGAGCAGTACTTC. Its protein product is CASSLGWGQGIYEQYF.

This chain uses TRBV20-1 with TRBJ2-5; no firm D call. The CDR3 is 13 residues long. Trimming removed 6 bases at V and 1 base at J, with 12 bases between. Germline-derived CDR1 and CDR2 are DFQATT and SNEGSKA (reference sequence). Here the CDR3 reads CSALKGTQETQYF. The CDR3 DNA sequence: TGCAGTGCCCTTAAGGGTACCCAAGAGACCCAGTACTTC.

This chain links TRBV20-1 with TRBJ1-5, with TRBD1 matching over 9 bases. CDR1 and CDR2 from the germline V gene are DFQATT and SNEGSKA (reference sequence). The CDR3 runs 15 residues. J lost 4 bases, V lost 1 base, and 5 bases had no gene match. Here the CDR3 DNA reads TGCAGTGCTAGAGCGATGACAGGGGGGAATCAGCCCCAGCATTTT. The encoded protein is CSARAMTGGNQPQHF.

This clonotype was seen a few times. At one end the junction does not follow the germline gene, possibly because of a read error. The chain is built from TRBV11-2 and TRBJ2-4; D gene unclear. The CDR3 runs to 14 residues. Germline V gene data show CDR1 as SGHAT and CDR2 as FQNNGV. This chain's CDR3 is CAGSFRFGKNIQYF. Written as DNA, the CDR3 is TGTGCCGGCAGCTTCCGTTTTGGCAAAAACATTCAGTACTTC.

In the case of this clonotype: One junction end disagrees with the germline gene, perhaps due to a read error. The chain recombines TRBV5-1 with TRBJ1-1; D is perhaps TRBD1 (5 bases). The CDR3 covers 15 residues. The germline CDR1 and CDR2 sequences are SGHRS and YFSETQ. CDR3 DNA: TGCGTCAGCAGCTTCAACAGGCCCCAGAACACTGAAGCTTTCTTT. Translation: CVSSFNRPQNTEAFF.

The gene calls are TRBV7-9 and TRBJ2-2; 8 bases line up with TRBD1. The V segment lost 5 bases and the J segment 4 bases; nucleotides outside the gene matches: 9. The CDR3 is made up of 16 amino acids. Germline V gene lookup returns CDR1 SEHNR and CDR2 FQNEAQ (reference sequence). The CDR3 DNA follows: TGTGCCAGCAGCCTGCCGGGACAGGTGGTCACCGGGGAGCTGTTTTTT. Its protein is CASSLPGQVVTGELFF. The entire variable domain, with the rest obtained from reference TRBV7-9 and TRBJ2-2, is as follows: DTGVSQNPRHKITKRGQNVTFRCDPISEHNRLYWYRQTLGQGPEFLTYFQNEAQLEKSRLLSDRFSAERPKGSFSTLEIQRTEQGDSAMYLCASSLPGQVVTGELFFGEGSRLTVL.

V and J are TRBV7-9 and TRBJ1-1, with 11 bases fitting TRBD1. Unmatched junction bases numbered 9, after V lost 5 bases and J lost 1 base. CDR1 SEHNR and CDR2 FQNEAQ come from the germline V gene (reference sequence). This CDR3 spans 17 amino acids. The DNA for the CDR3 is TGTGCCAGCAGCCGAGAGCGGGACAGGGGGGAGAACACTGAAGCTTTCTTT. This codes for CASSRERDRGENTEAFF.

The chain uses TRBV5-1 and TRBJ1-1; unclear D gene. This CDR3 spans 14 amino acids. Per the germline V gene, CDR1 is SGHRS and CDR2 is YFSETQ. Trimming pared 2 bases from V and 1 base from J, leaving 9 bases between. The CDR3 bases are TGCGCCAGCAGCTTAGAGTCCCGGAACACTGAAGCTTTCTTT. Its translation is CASSLESRNTEAFF.

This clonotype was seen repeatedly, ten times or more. The CDR3, as DNA: TGTGCCAGCAGTTTCCGGGACAGGGTTCGAGAGCAGTACTTC. Its translation: CASSFRDRVREQYF. The chain recombines TRBV27 with TRBJ2-7, with TRBD1 identical over 9 bases. Trimming took 3 bases from V and 7 from J; bases not matched to a gene: 7. Germline loops: CDR1 MNHEY, CDR2 SMNVEV (reference sequence). The CDR3 extends over 14 amino acids.

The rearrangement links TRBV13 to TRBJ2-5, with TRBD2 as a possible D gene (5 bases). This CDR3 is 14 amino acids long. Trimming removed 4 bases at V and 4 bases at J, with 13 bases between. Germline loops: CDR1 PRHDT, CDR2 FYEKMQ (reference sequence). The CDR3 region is CASSSSMGRETQYF. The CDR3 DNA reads TGTGCCAGCAGCTCGAGCATGGGGAGAGAGACCCAGTACTTC.

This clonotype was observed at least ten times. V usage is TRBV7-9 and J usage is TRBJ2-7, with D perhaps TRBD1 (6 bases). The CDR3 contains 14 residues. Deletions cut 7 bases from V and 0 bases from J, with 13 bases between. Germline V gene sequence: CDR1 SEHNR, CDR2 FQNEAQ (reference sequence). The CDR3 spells CASTFGTYSYEQYF. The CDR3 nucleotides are TGTGCCAGCACCTTCGGGACATACTCCTACGAGCAGTACTTC.

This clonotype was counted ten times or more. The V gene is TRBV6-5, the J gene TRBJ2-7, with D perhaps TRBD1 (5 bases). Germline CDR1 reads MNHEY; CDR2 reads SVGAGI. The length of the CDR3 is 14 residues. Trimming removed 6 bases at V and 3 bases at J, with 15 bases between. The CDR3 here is CASSRQDTIYEQYF. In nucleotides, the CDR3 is TGTGCCAGCAGCCGCCAGGACACTATCTACGAGCAGTACTTC.

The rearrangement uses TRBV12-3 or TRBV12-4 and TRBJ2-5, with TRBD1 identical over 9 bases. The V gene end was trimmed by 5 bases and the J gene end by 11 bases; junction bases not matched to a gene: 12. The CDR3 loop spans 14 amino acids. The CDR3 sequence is CASSAHTGGDEQYF. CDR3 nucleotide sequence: TGTGCCAGCAGTGCCCACACAGGGGGCGATGAGCAGTACTTC.

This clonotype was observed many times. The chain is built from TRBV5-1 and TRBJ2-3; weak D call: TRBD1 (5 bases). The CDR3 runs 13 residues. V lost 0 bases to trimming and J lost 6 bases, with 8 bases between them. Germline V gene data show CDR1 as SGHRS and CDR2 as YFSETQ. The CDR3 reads CASSLEGVDTQYF. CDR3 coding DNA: TGCGCCAGCAGCTTGGAAGGGGTTGATACGCAGTATTTT.

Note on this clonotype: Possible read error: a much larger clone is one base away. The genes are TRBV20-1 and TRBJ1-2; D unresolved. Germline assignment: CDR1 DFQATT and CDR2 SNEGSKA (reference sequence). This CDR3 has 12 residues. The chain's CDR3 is CRARDQGYGYTF. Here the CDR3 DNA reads TGCAGGGCTAGAGATCAAGGCTATGGCTACACCTTC.

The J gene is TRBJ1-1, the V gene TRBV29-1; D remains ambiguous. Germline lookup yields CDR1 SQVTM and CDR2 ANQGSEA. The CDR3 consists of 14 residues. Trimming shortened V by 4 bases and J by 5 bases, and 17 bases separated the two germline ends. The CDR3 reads CSVAVSPVGTEAFF. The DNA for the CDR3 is TGCAGCGTTGCTGTGAGCCCGGTAGGGACTGAAGCTTTCTTT.

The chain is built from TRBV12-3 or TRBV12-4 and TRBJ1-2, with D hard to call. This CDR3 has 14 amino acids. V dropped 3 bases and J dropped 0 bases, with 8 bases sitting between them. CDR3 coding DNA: TGTGCCAGCAGTTTGCACCAAACTAACTATGGCTACACCTTC. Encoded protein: CASSLHQTNYGYTF.

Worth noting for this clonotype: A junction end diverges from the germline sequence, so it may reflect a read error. DNA of the CDR3: TGTACCAGCAGTGGTCAGGGCCTTAGCAATCAGCCCCAGCATTTT. Encoded protein: CTSSGQGLSNQPQHF. The V and J genes are TRBV2 and TRBJ1-5, with D possibly being TRBD1 (5 bases). The CDR3 totals 15 residues. In germline, CDR1 is SNHLY, CDR2 FYNNEI. The full variable domain, completed using reference TRBV2 and TRBJ1-5, is EPEVTQTPSHQVTQMGQEVILRCVPISNHLYFYWYRQILGQKVEFLVSFYNNEISEKSEIFDDQFSVERPDGSNFTLKIRSTKLEDSAMYFCTSSGQGLSNQPQHFGDGTRLSIL.

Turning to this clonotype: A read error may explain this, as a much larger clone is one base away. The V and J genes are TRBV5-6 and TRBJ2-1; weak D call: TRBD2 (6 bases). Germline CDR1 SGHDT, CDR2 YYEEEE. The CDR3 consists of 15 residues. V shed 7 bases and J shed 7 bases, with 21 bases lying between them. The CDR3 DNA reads TGTGCCAGCGCCTGCGGCCGGGAGTGGTTGAATGAGCAGTTCTTC. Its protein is CASACGREWLNEQFF.

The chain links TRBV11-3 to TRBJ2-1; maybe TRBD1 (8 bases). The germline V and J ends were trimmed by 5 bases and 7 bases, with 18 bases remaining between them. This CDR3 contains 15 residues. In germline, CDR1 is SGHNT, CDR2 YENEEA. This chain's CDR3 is CASSQQGGGWNEQFF. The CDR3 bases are TGTGCCAGCAGCCAACAGGGGGGGGGCTGGAATGAGCAGTTCTTC.